The T cell receptor (beta chain) under discussion was sequenced for a study of T-cell reconstitution after alpha-beta-depleted transplantation in children. Germline V gene sequence: CDR1 MNHEY, CDR2 SVGEGT. This CDR3 is built from 17 residues. Trimming took 6 bases from V and 1 from J, leaving 19 bases between them. Library preparation (for TCRbeta) was performed with unique molecular identifiers. MiXCR, applied by TCRdb to the PCR reads, yields one record per CDR3 protein. The sample contains approximately 980,000 distinct CDR3 sequences, 25% to 35% of which appear only once. The rearrangement joins TRBV6-2 or TRBV6-3 to TRBJ1-5; D not certain. The input for sequencing was PBMCs, mostly from graft donor cells, taken 360 days after TCRalphabeta/CD19-depleted stem cell transplant. The receptor was derived from a boy under two years old who had a stem cell transplant for SCID, so the T cells may come from the graft donor. CDR3 residues: CASSLLNSLASNQPQHF. The CDR3, as DNA: TGTGCCAGCAGCCTCCTGAACAGTCTGGCAAGCAATCAGCCCCAGCATTTT.